The entry below describes one T cell receptor (beta chain). What it binds is unknown. With 0 bases removed from V and 3 bases from J, the gap between germline ends came to 15 bases. Germline values: CDR1 MNHEY, CDR2 SVGEGT. The CDR3 contains 16 residues. The sample comes from a study of blood T cells in healthy people across ages. Per sample, extraction of total RNA gave at least 6 micrograms in every case. Then a second PCR, running roughly 7 to 11 cycles, was carried out with a sample-barcoded 5' primer and a J-beta primer mix. TCRdb passed the 5' RACE reads through MiXCR, listing each CDR3 protein once. Among approximately 1,000,000 distinct CDR3 sequences, 35% to 55% were seen once, and the ten largest hold over 15%. Overall study findings and caveats: Diversity estimates drawn from one million T cells were deemed underestimates. Getting older went along with TCR beta diversity per million T cells dropping roughly linearly. The percentage of naive T cells correlated strongly with TCR beta diversity.

Material: blood. V is TRBV6-2 or TRBV6-3 and J is TRBJ2-7; D could derive from TRBD1 or TRBD2 (5 bases each). The source is a woman aged 55-70 years in good health. The CDR3 protein is CASSYSTRDQSYEQYF. CDR3 coding DNA: TGTGCCAGCAGTTACTCGACCCGGGACCAAAGCTACGAGCAGTACTTC.